A single sample gave rise to the 26 T cell receptor beta chains below, sequenced in a study of response to subunit inactivated influenza vaccine. TCRdb called the RT-PCR reads again in MiXCR, with one record for every CDR3 protein. The sample lists more than 550,000 distinct CDR3 sequences; over 9.5% were seen once. This sample comprised PBMCs from blood, obtained on the day of vaccination. The source of these receptors is a man aged 45-60 years who received an inactivated influenza vaccine.

V gene TRBV7-9 combines with J gene TRBJ2-1; D might be TRBD2 (5 bases). V was trimmed by 0 bases and J by 10 bases, leaving 13 bases between them. The CDR3 is made up of 14 amino acids. Germline V gives CDR1 SEHNR, CDR2 FQNEAQ (reference sequence). CDR3 coding DNA: TGTGCCAGCAGCTTAGCGAGGGCAGGCTGGGAGCAGTTCTTC. This sequence encodes CASSLARAGWEQFF.

This clonotype was seen a few times. The rearrangement links TRBV19 to TRBJ2-7, with a tentative D call TRBD2 (5 bases). The germline gives CDR1 LNHDA, CDR2 SQIVND (reference sequence). The CDR3 totals 15 residues. Trimming cost V 3 bases and J 2 bases, with 14 bases left between them. CDR3 coding DNA: TGTGCCAGTAGTATCTCCCGGGAAGGACCCTACGAGCAGTACTTC. It is translated as CASSISREGPYEQYF.

Of note for this clonotype: A read error may account for a junction end that differs from germline. The rearrangement joins TRBV29-1 to TRBJ2-1; D remains unclear. Germline CDR1 SQVTM, CDR2 ANQGSEA. The CDR3 consists of 13 residues. CDR3 residues: CSIERSSYNEQFF. The DNA for the CDR3 is TGCAGCATTGAAAGAAGCTCCTACAATGAGCAGTTCTTC.

This clonotype was seen more than once but under ten times. The CDR3, as DNA: TGTGCCAGCAGCTTAGTGGGTAGCGGGAGCACAGATACGCAGTATTTT. Translated, it gives CASSLVGSGSTDTQYF. This sequence joins TRBV7-2 and TRBJ2-3; TRBD2 aligns across 7 bases. V lost 1 base to trimming and J lost 0 bases; unmatched junction nucleotides: 4. Germline lookup yields CDR1 SGHTA and CDR2 FQGNSA. CDR3 length: 16 amino acids. The entire variable domain, with the rest obtained from reference TRBV7-2 and TRBJ2-3, is as follows: GAGVSQSPSNKVTEKGKDVELRCDPISGHTALYWYRQSLGQGLEFLIYFQGNSAPDKSGLPSDRFSAERTGGSVSTLTIQRTQQEDSAVYLCASSLVGSGSTDTQYFGPGTRLTVL.

This clonotype was seen a handful of times. This chain links TRBV5-5 with TRBJ2-5; 13 bases align to TRBD2. CDR1 is SGHKS and CDR2 is YYEKEE in the germline V gene (reference sequence). The CDR3 has 17 residues. The J segment lost 1 base and the V segment lost 4 bases, leaving 7 bases of the junction unmatched. The CDR3 reads CASSPRRTSGGQETQYF. The DNA of the CDR3 is TGTGCCAGCAGCCCACGAAGGACTAGCGGGGGCCAAGAGACCCAGTACTTC.

This clonotype was counted many times. The gene calls are TRBV5-6 and TRBJ2-4; D is undetermined. V lost 0 bases and J 0 bases, leaving 13 bases between the germline ends. Germline values: CDR1 SGHDT, CDR2 YYEEEE. The CDR3 is 17 amino acids. CDR3 amino acids: CASSLAFPVRAKNIQYF. CDR3 coding DNA: TGTGCCAGCAGCTTGGCCTTTCCGGTCCGAGCCAAAAACATTCAGTACTTC.

This chain uses TRBV7-2 with TRBJ2-7; unclear D gene. The CDR3 is made up of 14 amino acids. Germline CDR1 is SGHTA and CDR2 is FQGNSA. V dropped 1 base and J dropped 7 bases, with 14 bases sitting between them. CDR3 amino acids: CASSLVVLDPEQYF. In DNA, the CDR3 is TGTGCCAGCAGCTTAGTCGTCCTGGACCCGGAGCAGTACTTC.

This rearrangement joins TRBV3-1 to TRBJ1-1; possibly TRBD1 for D (6 bases). V was clipped by 4 bases and J by 5 bases, with 11 bases between them. Looked up from germline, CDR1 is LGHDT and CDR2 is YNNKEL (reference sequence). This CDR3 is 13 amino acids long. The CDR3 nucleotides are TGTGCCAGCAGCCGACAGGCCGGGACTGAAGCTTTCTTT. It yields the protein CASSRQAGTEAFF.

The chain uses TRBV5-1 and TRBJ2-7; 7 nucleotides align to TRBD1. Trimming removed 1 base from V and 2 bases from J; junction bases left unmatched: 6. The CDR3 has 15 residues. The V gene's germline CDR1 is SGHRS and CDR2 YFSETQ. CDR3 region: CASSLLTGSTYEQYF. DNA of the CDR3: TGCGCCAGCAGCTTGCTGACAGGGTCTACCTACGAGCAGTACTTC.

The gene calls are TRBV4-3 and TRBJ2-6; D ambiguous. The CDR3 runs 19 residues. The V and J ends lost 0 bases and 0 bases respectively, with 15 bases between them. The V gene's germline CDR1 is LGHNA and CDR2 YSLEER. CDR3: CASSQDPHLRGSGANVLTF. The CDR3 bases are TGCGCCAGCAGCCAAGATCCACACCTACGAGGCTCTGGGGCCAACGTCCTGACTTTC.

V gene TRBV9 combines with J gene TRBJ2-5; 8 bases map to TRBD1. CDR1 is SGDLS, CDR2 YYNGEE, per germline. With 0 bases clipped from V and 2 bases from J, the junction kept 24 bases outside the gene matches. The CDR3 totals 22 residues. DNA of the CDR3: TGTGCCAGCAGCGTAGCTACTATGGTAGGACAGGGAGCTTCAGCGCTACAAGAGACCCAGTACTTC. Residues: CASSVATMVGQGASALQETQYF. The entire variable domain, with the rest obtained from reference TRBV9 and TRBJ2-5, is as follows: DSGVTQTPKHLITATGQRVTLRCSPRSGDLSVYWYQQSLDQGLQFLIQYYNGEERAKGNILERFSAQQFPDLHSELNLSSLELGDSALYFCASSVATMVGQGASALQETQYFGPGTRLLVL.

The chain links TRBV5-1 to TRBJ1-1; D call uncertain. This CDR3 is built from 15 residues. Per germline, CDR1 SGHRS and CDR2 YFSETQ. V dropped 2 bases and J dropped 1 base, with 12 bases sitting between them. This CDR3 is CASSLWATRNTEAFF. DNA of the CDR3: TGCGCCAGCAGCTTATGGGCGACAAGGAACACTGAAGCTTTCTTT.

This clonotype was counted ten times or more. The J gene is TRBJ2-1, the V gene TRBV29-1; either TRBD1 or TRBD2 may fit D (5 bases each). V lost 7 bases and J lost 5, with 15 bases in between. CDR3 length: 13 residues. The germline V gene encodes CDR1 SQVTM and CDR2 ANQGSEA. The CDR3 nucleotides read TGCAGCGGCCAAAGGGGACCCGACAATGAGCAGTTCTTC. Translating gives CSGQRGPDNEQFF.

DNA of the CDR3: TGTGCCAGCAGCTCAGCCCTCCAAACTCCCACAGATACGCAGTATTTT. Residues: CASSSALQTPTDTQYF. The chain links TRBV7-8 to TRBJ2-3; D ambiguous. CDR1 and CDR2 from the germline V gene are SGHVS and FQNEAQ. This CDR3 contains 16 residues. V dropped 4 bases and J dropped 2 bases, with 16 bases sitting between them. The whole variable domain, remainder taken from reference TRBV7-8 and TRBJ2-3, is GAGVSQSPRYKVAKRGQDVALRCDPISGHVSLFWYQQALGQGPEFLTYFQNEAQLDKSGLPSDRFFAERPEGSVSTLKIQRTQQEDSAVYLCASSSALQTPTDTQYFGPGTRLTVL.

The CDR3 coding sequence is TGCAGCGTTGACCCCAAGCATCGGGGACAGGGTAGTGCCTACAATGAGCAGTTCTTC. Amino acid sequence: CSVDPKHRGQGSAYNEQFF. V usage is TRBV29-1 and J usage is TRBJ2-1, with 9 nucleotides matching TRBD1. The germline V gene encodes CDR1 SQVTM and CDR2 ANQGSEA. The ends lost 3 bases at V and 2 bases at J; junction bases unmatched: 17. This CDR3 is built from 19 residues.

This clonotype was counted a few times. The chain combines TRBV10-3 with TRBJ2-7; 11 bases align to TRBD1. Germline loops: CDR1 ENHRY, CDR2 SYGVKD. After removal of 4 bases from V and 6 bases from J, the junction contained 2 bases not matched to a gene. CDR3 length equals 13 residues. The CDR3 nucleotides read TGTGCCATCAGTGGCGGGACAGGGGGCGAGCAGTACTTC. It is translated as CAISGGTGGEQYF.

This clonotype was observed many times. The chain couples TRBV7-2 to TRBJ2-5, with 7 bases lining up with TRBD2. The CDR3 has 15 residues. Germline V gene lookup returns CDR1 SGHTA and CDR2 FQGNSA. J was trimmed by 1 base and V by 2 bases; bases with no gene match: 4. CDR3 region: CASSLPGGPQETQYF. The CDR3 DNA follows: TGTGCCAGCAGCTTACCGGGAGGTCCCCAAGAGACCCAGTACTTC.

This clonotype was picked up a small number of times. This chain connects TRBV3-1 to TRBJ1-3, with D perhaps matching TRBD1 (5 bases). The V gene lost 1 base and the J gene lost 4 bases, with 11 bases spanning the gap. The CDR3 sequence is 15 residues long. Looked up from germline, CDR1 is LGHDT and CDR2 is YNNKEL (reference sequence). Here the CDR3 DNA reads TGTGCCAGCAGCCAAGGGTCGTGGGGCGGAAACACCATATATTTT. This encodes CASSQGSWGGNTIYF. Complete variable domain (other parts from reference TRBV3-1 and TRBJ1-3): DTAVSQTPKYLVTQMGNDKSIKCEQNLGHDTMYWYKQDSKKFLKIMFSYNNKELIINETVPNRFSPKSPDKAHLNLHINSLELGDSAVYFCASSQGSWGGNTIYFGEGSWLTVV.

This clonotype was found many times. V usage is TRBV28 and J usage is TRBJ2-1; 12 nucleotides match TRBD2. CDR1 is MDHEN, CDR2 SYDVKM, per germline. The CDR3 has 18 residues. V lost 9 bases and J lost 4; bases outside the gene matches: 16. The CDR3 reads CASRSRRSGTSGYNEQFF. CDR3 in DNA: TGTGCCAGTAGATCGAGGCGTTCCGGGACTAGCGGGTACAATGAGCAGTTCTTC.

The V call is TRBV6-1, the J call TRBJ2-7; TRBD1 might be the D (6 bases). The germline CDR1 and CDR2 sequences are MNHNS and SASEGT. The CDR3 spans 14 residues. Trimming shortened V by 6 bases and J by 2 bases, and 14 bases separated the two germline ends. CDR3 region: CASRGRQAPYEQYF. The CDR3 nucleotides are TGTGCCAGCAGAGGAAGACAGGCTCCCTACGAGCAGTACTTC.

This clonotype has only a few counts. This chain uses TRBV7-6 with TRBJ2-1; 8 nucleotides align to TRBD2. V lost 5 bases, J lost 12 bases, and 9 bases stayed unmatched. Germline-derived CDR1 and CDR2 are SGHVS and FNYEAQ. This CDR3 has 13 residues. CDR3 region: CASSLLVTSVQFF. The CDR3 nucleotides are TGTGCCAGCAGCCTCCTGGTGACTAGCGTGCAGTTCTTC.

This clonotype was counted at least ten times. The V and J genes are TRBV7-9 and TRBJ2-7, with D maybe TRBD2 (5 bases). Trimming left V 5 bases short and J 2 bases short, with 10 bases between. Germline V CDR1 and CDR2: SEHNR, FQNEAQ (reference sequence). The CDR3 has 13 residues. Written as DNA, the CDR3 is TGTGCCAGCAGCCCGGGGATAACCTACGAGCAGTACTTC. Its translation is CASSPGITYEQYF. Together with reference TRBV7-9 and TRBJ2-7, the CDR3 gives the full variable domain: DTGVSQNPRHKITKRGQNVTFRCDPISEHNRLYWYRQTLGQGPEFLTYFQNEAQLEKSRLLSDRFSAERPKGSFSTLEIQRTEQGDSAMYLCASSPGITYEQYFGPGTRLTVT.

This clonotype was found many times. J is TRBJ2-1 and V is TRBV28, with 8 bases matching TRBD1. V lost 6 bases to trimming and J lost 6 bases; unmatched junction nucleotides: 4. CDR3 size: 13 residues. Germline V gene data show CDR1 as MDHEN and CDR2 as SYDVKM. CDR3 protein: CASRTTGVNEQFF. CDR3 DNA sequence: TGTGCCAGCAGAACGACAGGGGTCAATGAGCAGTTCTTC.

This chain joins TRBV6-2 or TRBV6-3 and TRBJ2-7, with TRBD2 matching over 14 bases. Germline lookup yields CDR1 MNHEY and CDR2 SVGEGT. CDR3 length: 16 residues. V lost 4 bases and J lost 4; bases outside the gene matches: 6. The CDR3 loop reads CASSWGLAGDLYEQYF. The CDR3 nucleotides read TGTGCCAGCAGTTGGGGACTAGCGGGAGATTTGTACGAGCAGTACTTC.

This clonotype occurred a few times. The rearrangement links TRBV3-1 to TRBJ2-1; D is ambiguous. V was cut by 4 bases and J by 0 bases, with 13 bases left in between. The CDR3 has 16 residues. Germline loops: CDR1 LGHDT, CDR2 YNNKEL (reference sequence). The CDR3 is CASSRLDWSSYNEQFF. The CDR3 DNA reads as TGTGCCAGCAGCCGACTCGACTGGAGCTCCTACAATGAGCAGTTCTTC.

The CDR3 nucleotides are TGTGCCAGCAGCTTGTATCAATTCCCTACCTCCTACAATGAGCAGTTCTTC. Translated, it gives CASSLYQFPTSYNEQFF. V usage is TRBV11-2 and J usage is TRBJ2-1; D gene ambiguous. The CDR3 has 17 residues. V lost 3 bases, J lost 0 bases, and 15 bases lay in between. CDR1 and CDR2 (germline): SGHAT, FQNNGV.